Below, 32 T cell receptor beta chains from the same sample are listed, as sequenced in a study of blood T cell repertoires in COVID-19. Here immunoSEQ multiplex PCR was the method, and the copy in TCRdb shows in-frame clones only, minus some. The sample lists under 200,000 clones, 65% to 80% seen once, with under 20% in the top ten. The sequencing input was PBMCs or T cells enriched from blood (not recorded which). Source of these receptors: a woman aged 70-85 years in a cohort exposed to, infected with or recovered from COVID-19 (not recorded which).

The table lists this clone with a count of one. This chain uses TRBV29-1 with TRBJ2-1, with D perhaps matching TRBD2 (7 bases). Germline assignment: CDR1 SQVTM and CDR2 ANQGSEA. The CDR3 extends over 16 amino acids. Trimming took off 7 bases at V and 0 bases at J, with 19 bases between the two ends. In nucleotides, the CDR3 is TGCAGCGCAAGAAAGGGGGGGGACACCTCCTACAATGAGCAGTTCTTC. Protein product: CSARKGGDTSYNEQFF.

The chain recombines TRBV18 with TRBJ2-1, with 14 bases aligning to TRBD2. CDR1 and CDR2 from the germline V gene are KGHSH and LQKENI. The CDR3 is made up of 17 amino acids. Trimming took 6 bases from V and 8 from J; bases not matched to a gene: 12. The DNA for the CDR3 is TGTGCCAGCTCTCGCCTAGGGGGGACTAGCGGGAGCGATGAGCAGTTCTTC. As protein: CASSRLGGTSGSDEQFF.

The chain couples TRBV7-2 to TRBJ2-7; weak D call: TRBD1 (5 bases). CDR1 SGHTA and CDR2 FQGNSA come from the germline V gene. CDR3 length: 14 residues. Trimming shortened V by 5 bases and J by 3 bases, and 14 bases separated the two germline ends. CDR3 protein: CASSPNTDSYEQYF. CDR3 bases: TGTGCCAGCAGCCCCAATACTGACAGCTACGAGCAGTACTTC.

This clone showed up just once. The rearrangement links TRBV5-1 to TRBJ1-1; possibly TRBD1 for D (5 bases). This CDR3 region has 14 residues. The germline gives CDR1 SGHRS, CDR2 YFSETQ. The V end lost 3 bases, the J end lost 8 bases, and 17 bases lay between the germline ends. CDR3: CASSSADAGIEAFF. The CDR3 DNA sequence: TGCGCCAGCAGCTCGGCGGATGCAGGGATCGAAGCTTTCTTT.

The J gene is TRBJ1-4, the V gene TRBV2, with D tentatively TRBD1 (5 bases). V lost 5 bases, J lost 5 bases, and 15 bases lay in between. The CDR3 is 15 amino acids. Per the germline V gene, CDR1 is SNHLY and CDR2 is FYNNEI. CDR3 region: CASSSQTGSNEKLFF. The CDR3 DNA is TGTGCCAGCAGTTCCCAAACAGGATCGAATGAAAAACTGTTTTTT.

The genes are TRBV6-2 or TRBV6-3 and TRBJ2-7; 14 nucleotides line up with TRBD2. This CDR3 region has 17 residues. Trimming took 0 bases from V and 7 from J; bases not matched to a gene: 8. The germline V gene encodes CDR1 MNHEY and CDR2 SVGEGT. The chain's CDR3 is CASSYSGTSGSPREQYF. The CDR3 DNA follows: TGTGCCAGCAGTTACTCCGGGACTAGCGGGAGCCCCCGGGAGCAGTACTTC.

Only a few counts were recorded for this clone. This chain links TRBV5-1 with TRBJ1-3; 9 bases are shared with TRBD1. The length of the CDR3 is 15 residues. Germline trimming cut 4 bases from V and 4 bases from J; bases unmatched to any gene: 6. CDR1 and CDR2 (germline): SGHRS, YFSETQ. The CDR3 sequence: CASSASGTGGNTIYF. The CDR3 DNA reads as TGCGCCAGCAGCGCTTCCGGGACAGGGGGAAACACCATATATTTT.

The V gene is TRBV5-5, the J gene TRBJ1-6, with no clear D. The V end was cut by 7 bases, the J end by 9 bases, with 17 bases between. Germline-derived CDR1 and CDR2 are SGHKS and YYEKEE (reference sequence). This CDR3 spans 14 amino acids. The CDR3 reads CASVRIPGVSPLHF. The CDR3 nucleotides are TGTGCCAGCGTCAGAATCCCCGGGGTTTCACCCCTCCACTTT.

This clone was counted at least ten times. This CDR3 is CASTRQGGVVAEAFF. In DNA, the CDR3 is TGTGCCAGCACTAGACAGGGGGGAGTGGTCGCTGAAGCTTTCTTT. The chain links TRBV2 to TRBJ1-1; 9 nucleotides line up with TRBD1. The CDR3 loop spans 15 amino acids. The germline CDR1 and CDR2 sequences are SNHLY and FYNNEI. J lost 6 bases, V lost 7 bases, and 12 bases had no gene match.

This chain connects TRBV15 to TRBJ2-3; 10 nucleotides match TRBD1. This CDR3 comprises 15 residues. V lost 4 bases, J lost 4 bases, and 5 bases stayed unmatched. The germline V gene has CDR1 LNHNV and CDR2 YYDKDF (reference sequence). This chain's CDR3 is CATSKDRGPADTQYF. The CDR3, as DNA: TGTGCCACCAGCAAAGACAGGGGGCCTGCAGATACGCAGTATTTT.

This chain uses TRBV15 with TRBJ2-7; no clear D. V lost 3 bases and J 4 bases, leaving 7 bases between the germline ends. There are 12 residues in the CDR3. Germline V lookup: CDR1 LNHNV, CDR2 YYDKDF (reference sequence). CDR3 loop: CATSSSQYEQYF. The CDR3 bases are TGTGCCACCAGCAGTTCACAATACGAGCAGTACTTC.

The chain couples TRBV27 to TRBJ2-7, with D possibly matching TRBD2 (6 bases). V lost 1 base and J lost 3, with 16 bases in between. Per the germline V gene, CDR1 is MNHEY and CDR2 is SMNVEV (reference sequence). The CDR3 runs to 16 residues. The CDR3 bases are TGTGCCAGCAGTTTATGGCCAAGGCAGGGAGGCTACGAGCAGTACTTC. Residues: CASSLWPRQGGYEQYF.

CDR3 sequence reads: CASSHMDRPLEGYTF. CDR3 DNA: TGTGCCAGCAGCCACATGGACAGGCCCCTGGAGGGCTACACCTTC. The chain combines TRBV4-2 with TRBJ1-2, with 7 nucleotides matching TRBD1. Germline loops: CDR1 LGHNA, CDR2 YNFKEQ. With 3 bases clipped from V and 8 bases from J, the junction kept 12 bases outside the gene matches. The CDR3 contains 15 residues.

This clone was seen once. The chain employs TRBV5-1 and TRBJ1-4, with D possibly matching TRBD1 (6 bases). Trimming shortened V by 1 base and J by 3 bases, and 10 bases separated the two germline ends. There are 15 residues in the CDR3. Germline V gene lookup returns CDR1 SGHRS and CDR2 YFSETQ. Written as DNA, the CDR3 is TGCGCCAGCAGCTTGTCAGGGGTTGCTAATGAAAAACTGTTTTTT. Translated: CASSLSGVANEKLFF.

In its sample, this clone was seen once. CDR3 bases: TGTGCCAGTAGTATAATCGGGGATAGCAATCAGCCCCAGCATTTT. Protein product: CASSIIGDSNQPQHF. The rearrangement joins TRBV19 to TRBJ1-5, with D uncertain. CDR1 is LNHDA and CDR2 is SQIVND in the germline V gene (reference sequence). The CDR3 is made up of 15 amino acids. The V and J ends lost 2 bases and 0 bases respectively, with 8 bases between them.

V usage is TRBV7-2 and J usage is TRBJ2-2; 8 bases are shared with TRBD1. J gave up 3 bases and V 3 bases, and 3 bases lay outside the gene matches. In germline, CDR1 is SGHTA, CDR2 FQGNSA. The CDR3 is made up of 15 amino acids. The CDR3 bases are TGTGCCAGCAGCTTTCAGGGGGCTCACACCGGGGAGCTGTTTTTT. Its protein product is CASSFQGAHTGELFF.

V gene TRBV4-1 combines with J gene TRBJ2-7; 9 bases are a match to TRBD2. Germline CDR1 and CDR2: MGHRA and YSYEKL. The J segment lost 9 bases and the V segment lost 4 bases, leaving 10 bases of the junction unmatched. The CDR3 is 14 residues long. The CDR3: CASSPSGNPPGQYF. CDR3 in DNA: TGCGCCAGCAGCCCTAGCGGGAACCCCCCTGGGCAGTACTTC.

This chain connects TRBV5-6 to TRBJ1-5; weak D call: TRBD1 (5 bases). The germline V gene encodes CDR1 SGHDT and CDR2 YYEEEE. There are 16 residues in the CDR3. Trimming pared 1 base from V and 9 bases from J, leaving 20 bases between. The CDR3 sequence is CASSLSWRGGWGPQHF. CDR3 in DNA: TGTGCCAGCAGCTTGAGTTGGCGGGGCGGCTGGGGGCCCCAGCATTTT.

The chain combines TRBV7-2 with TRBJ2-3; 7 nucleotides align to TRBD1. J gave up 0 bases and V 5 bases, and 8 bases lay outside the gene matches. This CDR3 spans 16 amino acids. The germline V gene encodes CDR1 SGHTA and CDR2 FQGNSA. The CDR3 spells CASSLGTVHSTDTQYF. Here the CDR3 DNA reads TGTGCCAGCAGCCTCGGGACAGTACATAGCACAGATACGCAGTATTTT.

This clone appeared a single time. CDR3 amino acids: CASSAGTASYGYTF. For the CDR3, the DNA is TGTGCCAGCAGCGCGGGAACAGCCTCTTATGGCTACACCTTC. The rearrangement links TRBV2 to TRBJ1-2; no clear D gene. From germline, CDR1 is SNHLY and CDR2 FYNNEI. The CDR3 is made up of 14 amino acids. The V end lost 6 bases, the J end lost 5 bases, and 16 bases lay between the germline ends.

This chain links TRBV6-6 with TRBJ2-2; 10 bases agree with TRBD1. There are 16 residues in the CDR3. CDR1 MNHNY and CDR2 SVGAGI come from the germline V gene (reference sequence). V dropped 5 bases and J dropped 4; count of bases not matched to a gene: 7. The CDR3 loop reads CASSRQGASGTGELFF. CDR3 nucleotide sequence: TGTGCCAGCAGTCGACAGGGGGCGTCGGGCACCGGGGAGCTGTTTTTT.

The chain has TRBV4-2 and TRBJ2-1, with 7 bases aligning to TRBD2. Looked up from germline, CDR1 is LGHNA and CDR2 is YNFKEQ. The CDR3 loop spans 15 amino acids. The V segment lost 1 base and the J segment 7 bases; nucleotides outside the gene matches: 7. CDR3 sequence reads: CASSQAGGVMNEQFF. CDR3 nucleotide sequence: TGTGCCAGCAGCCAAGCGGGAGGAGTTATGAATGAGCAGTTCTTC.

The table lists this clone with a count of one. This sequence joins TRBV27 and TRBJ2-7; 12 nucleotides agree with TRBD2. CDR1 is MNHEY, CDR2 SMNVEV, per germline (reference sequence). V was pared by 6 bases and J by 7 bases, with 7 bases of the junction left unmatched. The length of the CDR3 is 14 residues. In DNA, the CDR3 is TGTGCCAGCAGCCTACTTGGACTAGCGGGGGAGCAGTACTTC. This encodes CASSLLGLAGEQYF.

CDR3 in amino acids: CASSRPTGAFSGNTIYF. The CDR3, as DNA: TGTGCCAGCAGCCGACCGACAGGGGCCTTTTCTGGAAACACCATATATTTT. This chain joins TRBV7-9 and TRBJ1-3; TRBD1 matches at 8 bases. There are 17 residues in the CDR3. The germline CDR1 and CDR2 sequences are SEHNR and FQNEAQ (reference sequence). V was clipped by 5 bases and J by 1 base; unmatched bases: 10.

The chain joins TRBV6-5 to TRBJ1-2; 7 bases map to TRBD1. From germline, CDR1 is MNHEY and CDR2 SVGAGI. Trimming took 9 bases from V and 8 from J; bases not matched to a gene: 9. The CDR3 has 12 residues. The CDR3 here is CASTTGHRGYTF. The CDR3 coding sequence is TGTGCCAGTACGACAGGGCACCGCGGCTACACCTTC.

The gene calls are TRBV7-2 and TRBJ2-5; no clear D gene. Germline CDR1 SGHTA, CDR2 FQGNSA. Trimming removed 6 bases from V and 5 bases from J, with 10 bases in between. This CDR3 is 12 amino acids long. CDR3 DNA sequence: TGTGCCAGCAGTCGGTCCCGGGAGACCCAGTACTTC. This translates into CASSRSRETQYF.

The gene calls are TRBV19 and TRBJ2-1; 8 bases agree with TRBD2. This CDR3 contains 14 residues. Per germline, CDR1 LNHDA and CDR2 SQIVND (reference sequence). The V and J ends lost 5 bases and 8 bases, in that order; junction bases with no gene match: 8. The CDR3 region is CASSPDLAGDEQFF. Here the CDR3 DNA reads TGTGCCAGTAGTCCAGATCTAGCGGGCGATGAGCAGTTCTTC.

This chain links TRBV27 with TRBJ1-2; TRBD1 matches 9 bases. V lost 5 bases to trimming and J lost 4 bases; unmatched junction nucleotides: 5. Germline loops: CDR1 MNHEY, CDR2 SMNVEV (reference sequence). This CDR3 is built from 14 residues. CDR3 in DNA: TGTGCCAGCAGTCGGGACAGGGTTATCTATGGCTACACCTTC. The encoded protein is CASSRDRVIYGYTF.

The chain links TRBV29-1 to TRBJ1-2, with D possibly being TRBD1 (6 bases). Germline V gives CDR1 SQVTM, CDR2 ANQGSEA. CDR3 size: 13 residues. V gave up 5 bases and J gave up 5 bases, with 15 bases separating them. The chain's CDR3 is CSVKTGTGYGYTF. The CDR3 DNA reads TGCAGCGTTAAAACAGGGACGGGGTATGGCTACACCTTC.

This clone was found many times. The rearrangement joins TRBV5-1 to TRBJ2-2; 8 bases are shared with TRBD1. This CDR3 region has 14 residues. V was pared by 1 base and J by 6 bases, with 2 bases of the junction left unmatched. Per germline, CDR1 SGHRS and CDR2 YFSETQ. The CDR3 DNA reads TGCGCCAGCAGCTTGCAGGGGGCGCCCGGGGAGCTGTTTTTT. Translated: CASSLQGAPGELFF.

Only a few counts were recorded for this clone. The rearrangement uses TRBV5-1 and TRBJ1-4; a weak D match, TRBD1 (6 bases). Germline assignment: CDR1 SGHRS and CDR2 YFSETQ. V lost 4 bases and J lost 2, with 15 bases in between. CDR3 length equals 16 residues. CDR3 sequence (DNA): TGCGCCAGCAGCAAAGGGGGGGGCCCGACTAATGAAAAACTGTTTTTT. It encodes CASSKGGGPTNEKLFF.

This rearrangement joins TRBV28 to TRBJ1-3; TRBD1 matches 7 bases. CDR1 MDHEN and CDR2 SYDVKM come from the germline V gene. J gave up 0 bases and V 6 bases, and 5 bases lay outside the gene matches. CDR3 length: 15 amino acids. The CDR3 bases are TGTGCCAGCAGCCAGGACAGGTACTCTGGAAACACCATATATTTT. Translated, it gives CASSQDRYSGNTIYF.